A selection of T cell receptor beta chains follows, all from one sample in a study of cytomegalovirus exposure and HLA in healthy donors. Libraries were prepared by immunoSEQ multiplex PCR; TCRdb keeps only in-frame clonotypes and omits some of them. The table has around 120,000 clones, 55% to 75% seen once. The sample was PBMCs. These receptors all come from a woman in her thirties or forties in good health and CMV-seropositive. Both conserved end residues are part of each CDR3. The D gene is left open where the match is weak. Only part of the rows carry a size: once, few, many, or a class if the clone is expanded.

DNA: TGTGCCAGCAGCAAAGGACTAGCACAACAGAGCGTGGAGCAGTACTTC
CDR3: CASSKGLAQQSVEQYF
size: few
V: TRBV7-8
J: TRBJ2-7
D: TRBD2

DNA: TGTGCCAGCAGTTGGGGACAGACCTACGAGCAGTACTTC
CDR3: CASSWGQTYEQYF
size: NA
V: TRBV6-5
J: TRBJ2-7
D: TRBD1

DNA: TGTGCCACCAGCAGAGATAATGGGGACAGTGAAGCTTTCTTT
CDR3: CATSRDNGDSEAFF
size: NA
V: TRBV15
J: TRBJ1-1
D: TRBD1

DNA: TGTGCCAGCAGCTCCAACGGACAGGGGGCTGGGGCCAACGTCCTGACTTTC
CDR3: CASSSNGQGAGANVLTF
size: NA
V: TRBV7-3
J: TRBJ2-6
D: TRBD1

DNA: TGTGCCAGCAGTTTGACAGGGCCTAATCAGCCCCAGCATTTT
CDR3: CASSLTGPNQPQHF
size: NA
V: TRBV6-7
J: TRBJ1-5
D: TRBD1

DNA: TGTGCCAGCAGCTCAGACAGAGAAGAGACCCAGTACTTC
CDR3: CASSSDREETQYF
size: NA
V: TRBV7-9
J: TRBJ2-5
D: NA

DNA: TGTGCCAGCAGTTCACATGCTACAGGCGGTGGCTACACCTTC
CDR3: CASSSHATGGGYTF
size: few
V: TRBV28
J: TRBJ1-2
D: NA

DNA: TGTGCCAGCAGCTCCCGGGACAATGAGCAGTTCTTC
CDR3: CASSSRDNEQFF
size: few
V: TRBV6-5
J: TRBJ2-1
D: NA

DNA: TGTGCCAGCAGCGGGGACACTCCTAACTATGGCTACACCTTC
CDR3: CASSGDTPNYGYTF
size: few
V: TRBV11-2
J: TRBJ1-2
D: NA

DNA: TGTGCCAGCAGCCATCCATACAGGTCCTTTAATGAAAAACTGTTTTTT
CDR3: CASSHPYRSFNEKLFF
size: NA
V: TRBV7-2
J: TRBJ1-4
D: NA

DNA: TGTGCCAGTAGTATAGGGGGCAGGGGGAACACCGGGGAGCTGTTTTTT
CDR3: CASSIGGRGNTGELFF
size: NA
V: TRBV19
J: TRBJ2-2
D: NA

DNA: TGCGCCAGCAGCTTGGTACCGGGGCGGGAGAGGAGTGAGCAGTTCTTC
CDR3: CASSLVPGRERSEQFF
size: once
V: TRBV5-1
J: TRBJ2-1
D: TRBD2

DNA: TGTGCCATCAGTGCCATAGGCGGGACAGCCTCCTACGAGCAGTACTTC
CDR3: CAISAIGGTASYEQYF
size: NA
V: TRBV10-3
J: TRBJ2-7
D: NA

DNA: TGTGCCAGCTTCCAGGGGGAGACTTACTATGGCTACACCTTC
CDR3: CASFQGETYYGYTF
size: NA
V: TRBV6-1
J: TRBJ1-2
D: TRBD1

DNA: TGTGCCAGCAGTGTACACAGGGGGCCACCCGGAAACACCATATATTTT
CDR3: CASSVHRGPPGNTIYF
size: NA
V: TRBV2
J: TRBJ1-3
D: TRBD1

DNA: TGTGCCAGCGAGTCAGGACAGAAGTACAATGAGCAGTTCTTC
CDR3: CASESGQKYNEQFF
size: NA
V: TRBV2
J: TRBJ2-1
D: NA

DNA: TGTGCCAGCAGCTACATGAACACCGGGGAGCTGTTTTTT
CDR3: CASSYMNTGELFF
size: NA
V: TRBV14
J: TRBJ2-2
D: NA

DNA: TGCGCCAGCAGCTCCCCTAGCGGGAGGGCCTTAGAGACCCAGTACTTC
CDR3: CASSSPSGRALETQYF
size: NA
V: TRBV5-1
J: TRBJ2-5
D: TRBD2

DNA: TGTGCCAGCTCACTTCTGGACAGCTCTGAAGCTTTCTTT
CDR3: CASSLLDSSEAFF
size: NA
V: TRBV18
J: TRBJ1-1
D: NA

DNA: TGTGCCAGTAGTTGGGGAGGATTAGCGGGTTACAATGAGCAGTTCTTC
CDR3: CASSWGGLAGYNEQFF
size: NA
V: TRBV19
J: TRBJ2-1
D: TRBD2